A single sample gave rise to the 14 T cell receptor beta chains below, sequenced in a study of human T cells and chemical hapten exposure. Each CDR3 protein gets one entry after TCRdb re-called the RACE reads with MiXCR. The sample includes approximately 350,000 distinct CDR3 sequences, approximately 6.9% of them seen just once. Time point given: patch test 1, 2 weeks after DPC sensitization. This sample's treatment: therapeutic diphenylcyclopropenone sensitization with weekly scalp DPC. The specimen comprised whole blood, sampled in connection with sensitization to the hapten diphenylcyclopropenone (DPC). The receptors stem from a woman aged 18-29 years with alopecia areata. Some clones in this sample may be carry-over from other donors' samples.

This clonotype was found many times. The rearrangement links TRBV5-1 to TRBJ2-3; D is ambiguous. The CDR3 has 13 amino acids. Trimming removed 3 bases from V and 2 bases from J, with 7 bases in between. Germline values: CDR1 SGHRS, CDR2 YFSETQ. CDR3 sequence: CASSSEITDTQYF. The CDR3 DNA reads TGCGCCAGCAGCTCAGAGATCACAGATACGCAGTATTTT.

CDR3 nucleotides: TGTGCCAGCAGCTTGGCCTTACTAGCGACCACAGATACGCAGTATTTT. Amino acid sequence: CASSLALLATTDTQYF. The chain joins TRBV5-6 to TRBJ2-3; 7 bases agree with TRBD2. After removal of 0 bases from V and 2 bases from J, the junction contained 6 bases not matched to a gene. The CDR3 consists of 16 residues. Germline V gives CDR1 SGHDT, CDR2 YYEEEE.

This clonotype was observed at least ten times. The rearrangement links TRBV18 to TRBJ2-3; D is possibly TRBD2 (5 bases). This CDR3 region has 14 residues. The germline CDR1 and CDR2 sequences are KGHSH and LQKENI. V was cut by 6 bases and J by 2 bases, with 12 bases left in between. The CDR3 loop is CASSLLADTDTQYF. The CDR3 DNA reads TGTGCCAGCTCCCTGCTAGCAGACACAGATACGCAGTATTTT.

This clonotype showed up just a few times. The chain is built from TRBV6-5 and TRBJ1-1; the match to TRBD1 covers 7 bases. From germline, CDR1 is MNHEY and CDR2 SVGAGI. The CDR3 covers 14 residues. J lost 3 bases, V lost 2 bases, and 3 bases had no gene match. CDR3 DNA: TGTGCCAGCAGTTACGGACAGGCATACACTGAAGCTTTCTTT. It is translated as CASSYGQAYTEAFF.

The chain is built from TRBV16 and TRBJ1-2; D is undetermined. Looked up from germline, CDR1 is KGHSY and CDR2 is FQNENV. The CDR3 sequence is 16 residues long. The V and J ends lost 0 bases and 0 bases respectively, with 11 bases between them. The CDR3 loop reads CASSQSGGLTNYGYTF. The CDR3 DNA reads TGTGCCAGCAGCCAATCCGGAGGGCTAACTAACTATGGCTACACCTTC.

This chain joins TRBV5-1 and TRBJ2-3; D not certain. CDR3 size: 14 residues. The V gene lost 0 bases and the J gene lost 4 bases, with 9 bases spanning the gap. Germline assignment: CDR1 SGHRS and CDR2 YFSETQ. The CDR3 bases are TGCGCCAGCAGCTTGGCCATCCCCCCAGATACGCAGTATTTT. Protein: CASSLAIPPDTQYF.

This clonotype appeared many times. The V and J genes are TRBV4-3 and TRBJ2-5; TRBD2 agrees at 13 bases. Germline-derived CDR1 and CDR2 are LGHNA and YSLEER. The CDR3 consists of 16 residues. Trimming at V came to 1 base and at J to 4 bases, leaving 3 bases not matched to a gene. The DNA for the CDR3 is TGCGCCAGCAGCCAAGGCGGGACTAGCGGGGTAGAGACCCAGTACTTC. Translating gives CASSQGGTSGVETQYF.

This clonotype has at least ten counts. This chain uses TRBV2 with TRBJ1-2; 9 bases align to TRBD1. V dropped 5 bases and J dropped 3; count of bases not matched to a gene: 4. CDR1 is SNHLY, CDR2 FYNNEI, per germline. The CDR3 spans 14 residues. CDR3 bases: TGTGCCAGCAGTTCGGGACAGGGTGACTATGGCTACACCTTC. This gives the protein CASSSGQGDYGYTF.

There are a few counts of this clonotype. CDR3 DNA sequence: TGTGCCAGCAGCTTGGTCATTTATAGCACAGATACGCAGTATTTT. It encodes CASSLVIYSTDTQYF. The chain has TRBV5-6 and TRBJ2-3; unclear D gene. This CDR3 spans 15 amino acids. Between the trimmed V and J ends, which lost 0 bases and 0 bases, there was a span of 8 bases. CDR1 is SGHDT and CDR2 is YYEEEE in the germline V gene.

This chain uses TRBV20-1 with TRBJ2-3; 12 bases fit TRBD2. The J segment lost 4 bases and the V segment lost 5 bases, leaving 7 bases of the junction unmatched. The CDR3 runs to 15 residues. Germline V lookup: CDR1 DFQATT, CDR2 SNEGSKA (reference sequence). The CDR3 protein is CSAPKTSGGSDTQYF. DNA for the CDR3: TGCAGTGCTCCTAAGACTAGCGGGGGCTCAGATACGCAGTATTTT.

Here the CDR3 DNA reads TGTGCCAGCAGCTTAGGGGACAGACTCACAGATACGCAGTATTTT. Encoded protein: CASSLGDRLTDTQYF. The chain combines TRBV7-9 with TRBJ2-3; TRBD1 aligns across 7 bases. Germline CDR1 and CDR2: SEHNR and FQNEAQ (reference sequence). The CDR3 extends over 15 amino acids. The V and J ends lost 1 base and 2 bases, in that order; junction bases with no gene match: 3.

Only a few counts were recorded for this clonotype. V gene TRBV10-3 combines with J gene TRBJ1-2, with unresolved D. Germline CDR1 and CDR2: ENHRY and SYGVKD. Trimming left V 2 bases short and J 0 bases short, with 10 bases between. This CDR3 is 15 amino acids long. CDR3 sequence: CAISETGGSNYGYTF. The CDR3 DNA sequence: TGTGCCATCAGTGAGACGGGAGGATCTAACTATGGCTACACCTTC.

This clonotype was picked up many times. This rearrangement joins TRBV27 to TRBJ2-7; TRBD2 aligns across 7 bases. The CDR3 length is 13 residues. CDR1 MNHEY and CDR2 SMNVEV come from the germline V gene (reference sequence). The J segment lost 0 bases and the V segment lost 6 bases, leaving 2 bases of the junction unmatched. CDR3 sequence reads: CASRGGGSYEQYF. The CDR3 bases are TGTGCCAGCAGAGGCGGGGGCTCCTACGAGCAGTACTTC.

This clonotype was seen only a few times. CDR3 region: CASRTSEYEQYF. The CDR3 nucleotides are TGTGCCAGCAGGACTAGCGAGTACGAGCAGTACTTC. The V and J genes are TRBV27 and TRBJ2-7; 8 bases align to TRBD2. V shed 6 bases, J shed 4 bases, and the junction held 2 bases outside the gene matches. CDR3 length: 12 amino acids. Germline lookup yields CDR1 MNHEY and CDR2 SMNVEV (reference sequence).